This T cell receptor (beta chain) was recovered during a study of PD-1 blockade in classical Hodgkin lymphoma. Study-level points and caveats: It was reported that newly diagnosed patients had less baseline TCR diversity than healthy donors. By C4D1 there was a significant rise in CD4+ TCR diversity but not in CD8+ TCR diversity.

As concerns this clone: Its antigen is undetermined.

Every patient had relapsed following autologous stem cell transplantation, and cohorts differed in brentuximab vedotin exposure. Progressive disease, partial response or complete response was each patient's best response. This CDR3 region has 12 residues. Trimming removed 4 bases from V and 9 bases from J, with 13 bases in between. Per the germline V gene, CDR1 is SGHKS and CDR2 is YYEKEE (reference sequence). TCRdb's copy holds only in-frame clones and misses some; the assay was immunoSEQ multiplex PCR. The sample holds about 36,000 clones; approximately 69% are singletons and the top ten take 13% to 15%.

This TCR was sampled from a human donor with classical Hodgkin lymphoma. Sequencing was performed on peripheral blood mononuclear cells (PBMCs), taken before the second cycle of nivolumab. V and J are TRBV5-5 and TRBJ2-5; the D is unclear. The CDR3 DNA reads TGTGCCAGCAGCCAAGATCGGCGGTCCCAGTACTTC. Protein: CASSQDRRSQYF.